This TCR beta chain is drawn from a study of T cells in localized non-small cell lung cancer. Study-level results: It was uninvolved adjacent lung that showed the highest T cell clonality, exceeding tumor.

The CDR3 extends over 13 amino acids. The germline V and J ends were trimmed by 4 bases and 2 bases, with 8 bases remaining between them. The V gene's germline CDR1 is LNHDA and CDR2 SQIVND (reference sequence). The table came from immunoSEQ multiplex PCR; TCRdb's copy has only in-frame clones and leaves some out. The table lists around 64,000 clones, approximately 91% of them singletons. Regarding this clone: What it binds is unknown.

The sequence was obtained from a man aged 40-75 years with stage I lung adenocarcinoma. Source: peripheral blood, taken before any cancer treatment. V gene TRBV19 combines with J gene TRBJ1-2, with D unresolved. The CDR3 DNA is TGTGCCAGTAGTAGCCCAAGAAACTATGGCTACACCTTC. Encoded protein: CASSSPRNYGYTF.